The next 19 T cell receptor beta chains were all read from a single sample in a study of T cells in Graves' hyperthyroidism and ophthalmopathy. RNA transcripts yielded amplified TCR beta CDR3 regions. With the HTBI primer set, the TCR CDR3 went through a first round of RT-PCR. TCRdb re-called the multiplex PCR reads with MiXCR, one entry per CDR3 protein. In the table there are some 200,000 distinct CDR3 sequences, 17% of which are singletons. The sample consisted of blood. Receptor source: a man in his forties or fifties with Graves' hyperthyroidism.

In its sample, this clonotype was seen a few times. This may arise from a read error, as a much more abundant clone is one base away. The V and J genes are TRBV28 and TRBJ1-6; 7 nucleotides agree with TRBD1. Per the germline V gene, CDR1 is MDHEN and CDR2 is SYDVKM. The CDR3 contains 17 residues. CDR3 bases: TGTGCCGCCAAACGGGGACAGAGCAACTCCCATAATTCACCCCTCCACTTT. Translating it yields CAAKRGQSNSHNSPLHF.

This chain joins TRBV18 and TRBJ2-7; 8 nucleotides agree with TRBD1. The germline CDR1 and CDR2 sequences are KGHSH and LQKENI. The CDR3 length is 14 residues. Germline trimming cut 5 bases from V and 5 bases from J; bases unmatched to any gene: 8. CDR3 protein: CASSSYGQGNEQYF. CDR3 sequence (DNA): TGTGCCAGCTCATCTTACGGACAGGGAAACGAGCAGTACTTC.

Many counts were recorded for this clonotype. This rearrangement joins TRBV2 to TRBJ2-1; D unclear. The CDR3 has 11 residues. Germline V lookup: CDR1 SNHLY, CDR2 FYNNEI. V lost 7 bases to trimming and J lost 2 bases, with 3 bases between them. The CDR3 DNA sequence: TGTGCCAGCAACCCCTACAATGAGCAGTTCTTC. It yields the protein CASNPYNEQFF.

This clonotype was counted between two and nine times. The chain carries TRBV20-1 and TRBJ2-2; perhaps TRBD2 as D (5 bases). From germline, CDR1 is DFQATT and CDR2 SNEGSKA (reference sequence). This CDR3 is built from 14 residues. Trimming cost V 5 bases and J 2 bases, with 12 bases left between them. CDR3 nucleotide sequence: TGCAGTGCTGTTACTAGAGGAAACACCGGGGAGCTGTTTTTT. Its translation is CSAVTRGNTGELFF.

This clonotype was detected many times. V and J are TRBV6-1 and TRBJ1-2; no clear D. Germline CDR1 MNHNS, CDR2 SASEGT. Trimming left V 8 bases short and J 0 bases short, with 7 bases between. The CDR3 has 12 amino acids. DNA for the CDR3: TGTGCCAGCCGTAGGGCTAACTATGGCTACACCTTC. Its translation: CASRRANYGYTF.

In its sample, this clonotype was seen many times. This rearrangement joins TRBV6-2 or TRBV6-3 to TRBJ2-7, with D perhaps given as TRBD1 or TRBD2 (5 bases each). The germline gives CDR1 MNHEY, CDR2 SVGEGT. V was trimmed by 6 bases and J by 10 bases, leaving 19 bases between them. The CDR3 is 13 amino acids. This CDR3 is CASSLNLRDPQYF. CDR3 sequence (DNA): TGTGCCAGCAGCCTAAACCTCCGGGACCCTCAGTACTTC.

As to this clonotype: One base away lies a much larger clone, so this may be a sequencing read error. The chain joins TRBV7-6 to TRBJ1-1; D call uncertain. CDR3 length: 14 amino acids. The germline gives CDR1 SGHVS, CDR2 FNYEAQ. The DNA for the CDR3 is TGTGTCAGCCTGCCCTCCAGTGGAAACACTGAAGCTTTCTTT. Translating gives CVSLPSSGNTEAFF.

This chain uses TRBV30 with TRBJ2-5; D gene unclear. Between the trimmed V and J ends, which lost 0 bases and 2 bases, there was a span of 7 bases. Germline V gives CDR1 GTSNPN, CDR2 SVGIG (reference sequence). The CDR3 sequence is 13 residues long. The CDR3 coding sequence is TGTGCCTGGAGTGTAAACACTCAAGAGACCCAGTACTTC. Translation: CAWSVNTQETQYF.

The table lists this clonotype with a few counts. The CDR3 spells CASSSNYGNTIYF. The CDR3 nucleotides read TGTGCCAGCAGCTCTAATTATGGAAACACCATATATTTT. The chain couples TRBV11-3 to TRBJ1-3; D uncertain. V was cut by 4 bases and J by 3 bases, with 7 bases left in between. CDR3 length: 13 amino acids. Per germline, CDR1 SGHNT and CDR2 YENEEA. Full variable domain (outside the CDR3, taken from reference TRBV11-3 and TRBJ1-3): EAGVVQSPRYKIIEKKQPVAFWCNPISGHNTLYWYLQNLGQGPELLIRYENEEAVDDSQLPKDRFSAERLKGVDSTLKIQPAELGDSAVYLCASSSNYGNTIYFGEGSWLTVV.

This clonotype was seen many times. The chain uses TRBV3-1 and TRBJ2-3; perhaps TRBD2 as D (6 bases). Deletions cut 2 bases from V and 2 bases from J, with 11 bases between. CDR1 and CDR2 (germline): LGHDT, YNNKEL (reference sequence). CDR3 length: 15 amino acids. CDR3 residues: CASSQMGLDTDTQYF. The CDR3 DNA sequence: TGTGCCAGCAGCCAAATGGGACTGGACACAGATACGCAGTATTTT.

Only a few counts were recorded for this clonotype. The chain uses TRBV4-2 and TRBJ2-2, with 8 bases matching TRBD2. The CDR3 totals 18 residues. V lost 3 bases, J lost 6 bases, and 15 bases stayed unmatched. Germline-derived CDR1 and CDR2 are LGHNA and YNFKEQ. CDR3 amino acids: CASSQAPLAGGGAGELFF. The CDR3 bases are TGTGCCAGCAGCCAGGCCCCCCTGGCGGGAGGAGGCGCCGGGGAGCTGTTTTTT.

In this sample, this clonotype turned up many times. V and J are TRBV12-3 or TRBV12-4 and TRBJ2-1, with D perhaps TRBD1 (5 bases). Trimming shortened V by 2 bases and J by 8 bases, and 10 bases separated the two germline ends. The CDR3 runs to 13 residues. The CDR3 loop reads CASSLRGADEQFF. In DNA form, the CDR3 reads TGTGCCAGCAGTTTAAGGGGTGCGGATGAGCAGTTCTTC.

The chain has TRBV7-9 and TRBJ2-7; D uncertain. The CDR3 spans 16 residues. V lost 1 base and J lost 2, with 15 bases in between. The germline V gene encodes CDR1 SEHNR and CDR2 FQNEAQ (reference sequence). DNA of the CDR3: TGTGCCAGCAGCTTAGTGGACGGCCCGGTAACCTACGAGCAGTACTTC. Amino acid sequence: CASSLVDGPVTYEQYF.

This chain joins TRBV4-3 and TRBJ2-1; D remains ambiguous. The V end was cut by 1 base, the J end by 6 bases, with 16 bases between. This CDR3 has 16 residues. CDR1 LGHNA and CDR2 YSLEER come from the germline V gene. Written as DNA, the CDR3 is TGCGCCAGCAGCCAAGCCCTGGACCACATGGGCAATGAGCAGTTCTTC. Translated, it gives CASSQALDHMGNEQFF.

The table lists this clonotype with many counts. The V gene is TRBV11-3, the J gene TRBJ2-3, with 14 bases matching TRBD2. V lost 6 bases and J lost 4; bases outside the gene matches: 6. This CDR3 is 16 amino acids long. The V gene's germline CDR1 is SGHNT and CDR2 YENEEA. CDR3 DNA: TGTGCCAGCAGACCCGGACTAGCGGGAGGCCCAGATACGCAGTATTTT. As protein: CASRPGLAGGPDTQYF.

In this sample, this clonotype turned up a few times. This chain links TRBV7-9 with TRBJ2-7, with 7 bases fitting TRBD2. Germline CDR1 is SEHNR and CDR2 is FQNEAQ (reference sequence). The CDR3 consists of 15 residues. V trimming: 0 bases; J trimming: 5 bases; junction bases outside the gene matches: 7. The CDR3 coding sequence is TGTGCCAGCAGCTTAGCGGCGGGAGCGCCCAACGAGCAGTACTTC. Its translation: CASSLAAGAPNEQYF.

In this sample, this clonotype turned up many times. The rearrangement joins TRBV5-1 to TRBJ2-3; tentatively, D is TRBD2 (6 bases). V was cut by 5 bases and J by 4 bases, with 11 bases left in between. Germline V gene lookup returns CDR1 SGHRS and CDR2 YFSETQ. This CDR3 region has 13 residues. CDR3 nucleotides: TGCGCCAGCAGTCGGGGGACGTCAGATACGCAGTATTTT. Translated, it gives CASSRGTSDTQYF. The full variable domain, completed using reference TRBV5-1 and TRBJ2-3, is KAGVTQTPRYLIKTRGQQVTLSCSPISGHRSVSWYQQTPGQGLQFLFEYFSETQRNKGNFPGRFSGRQFSNSRSEMNVSTLELGDSALYLCASSRGTSDTQYFGPGTRLTVL.

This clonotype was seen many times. The CDR3 reads CASSSSLGGPNTEAFF. DNA for the CDR3: TGCGCCAGCAGCTCGAGTTTGGGGGGCCCGAACACTGAAGCTTTCTTT. This sequence joins TRBV5-1 and TRBJ1-1, with D perhaps matching TRBD1 (6 bases). CDR3 size: 16 residues. The germline V and J ends were trimmed by 3 bases and 1 base, with 16 bases remaining between them. The germline V gene has CDR1 SGHRS and CDR2 YFSETQ.

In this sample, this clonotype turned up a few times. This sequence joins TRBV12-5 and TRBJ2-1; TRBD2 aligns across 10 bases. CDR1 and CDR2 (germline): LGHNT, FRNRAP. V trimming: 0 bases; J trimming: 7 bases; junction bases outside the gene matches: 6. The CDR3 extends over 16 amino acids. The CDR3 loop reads CASGLVLAGGPNEQFF. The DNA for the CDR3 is TGTGCTAGTGGTTTGGTGTTAGCGGGAGGTCCTAATGAGCAGTTCTTC.